This T cell receptor beta chain appears in the sequencing data of a study of regulatory T cells in long-lasting Graves disease. Relying on iRepertoire HTBI primers and Arm-PCR of CDR3 regions, the team built TCR beta libraries. A single record per CDR3 protein comes from TCRdb applying MiXCR to the multiplex PCR reads. In the table there are roughly 420,000 distinct CDR3 sequences, 16% of which are singletons. This clonotype was picked up one time. The antigen remains unidentified. This CDR3 comprises 16 residues. V gave up 9 bases and J gave up 2 bases, with 20 bases separating them. CDR1 and CDR2 (germline): SEHNR, FQNEAQ (reference sequence). Time point defined: newly diagnosed GD, antithyroid drugs for less than 3 months. The TCR library was made from RNA extracted from PBMCs. The authors diagnosed Graves' disease using American Thyroid Association guidelines. Overall study results and limits: Under persistent disease, TRBV28, TRBJ1-2 and TRBJ2-5 were used preferentially.

These data were likewise used in another study, on T cells in Graves' hyperthyroidism and ophthalmopathy. Per that study: Within blood appeared most thyroid clonotypes that had expanded above 0.001.

This clonotype was sampled from a woman aged 18 to 35 with Graves disease. Sequencing used peripheral blood mononuclear cells (PBMCs), obtained at new diagnosis, from a patient treated with antithyroid drugs. The chain recombines TRBV7-9 with TRBJ1-5; maybe TRBD1 (6 bases). The CDR3 nucleotides are TGTGCCAGGATGTCCTCGGGGACACTCGGCAATCAGCCCCAGCATTTT. As protein: CARMSSGTLGNQPQHF.